These 5 T cell receptor beta chains were sequenced from one sample in a study of breast tumors, draining lymph nodes, adjacent tissues. Breast cancer patients provided tissue from their axillary draining lymph nodes. TCRdb re-called the multiplex PCR reads through MiXCR, storing one row per CDR3 protein. This repertoire shows 150,000 to 250,000 distinct CDR3 sequences, approximately 31% found once; its top ten account for 4% to 4.5%. The sequenced sample was axillary lymph node tissue. The receptors were sampled from a female donor with breast cancer. Some clones in this sample may be carry-over from other donors' samples.

On this clonotype itself: A single base separates this from a much larger clone, so it may be a read error. The genes are TRBV10-3 and TRBJ2-3; D gene unclear. Germline-derived CDR1 and CDR2 are ENHRY and SYGVKD. This CDR3 is built from 15 residues. The CDR3 is CASSTGALGTDTQYF. The CDR3 DNA is TGTGCCAGCAGTACCGGAGCGTTGGGCACAGATACGCAGTATTTT.

This clonotype was seen many times. The chain recombines TRBV13 with TRBJ2-3; 11 bases are a match to TRBD2. Unmatched junction bases numbered 7, after V lost 5 bases and J lost 3 bases. The germline CDR1 and CDR2 sequences are PRHDT and FYEKMQ (reference sequence). This CDR3 spans 16 amino acids. The CDR3 sequence is CASSRISSGGTDTQYF. Written as DNA, the CDR3 is TGTGCCAGCAGCCGAATTTCTAGCGGGGGGACAGATACGCAGTATTTT.

This chain joins TRBV27 and TRBJ2-5, with 13 positions matching TRBD2. Germline CDR1 and CDR2: MNHEY and SMNVEV (reference sequence). The CDR3 totals 15 residues. The V gene end was trimmed by 5 bases and the J gene end by 4 bases; junction bases not matched to a gene: 4. CDR3 sequence reads: CASSPRTSGRETQYF. Written as DNA, the CDR3 is TGTGCCAGCAGTCCCCGGACTAGCGGGAGAGAGACCCAGTACTTC.

V is TRBV11-2 and J is TRBJ2-2; 10 bases are shared with TRBD2. Germline CDR1 is SGHAT and CDR2 is FQNNGV. The V and J ends lost 4 bases and 5 bases, in that order; junction bases with no gene match: 16. The CDR3 is 19 residues long. The DNA of the CDR3 is TGTGCCAGCAGCTCGTTAGCCGGACCAGCGGGGGGGCGGACCGGGGAGCTGTTTTTT. Its protein product is CASSSLAGPAGGRTGELFF.

This clonotype was observed many times. The genes are TRBV7-6 and TRBJ2-2; 7 bases agree with TRBD1. The CDR3 covers 15 residues. V lost 4 bases to trimming and J lost 5 bases; unmatched junction nucleotides: 7. CDR1 is SGHVS and CDR2 is FNYEAQ in the germline V gene. CDR3 DNA sequence: TGTGCCAGCAGCTCGATAACAGGGGAGACCGGGGAGCTGTTTTTT. It encodes CASSSITGETGELFF.